The clone carrying this TCR beta chain appeared a few times. The antigen is undetermined. The source material, RNA transcripts, was used to amplify TCR beta CDR3 regions. RT-PCR in the first round (using the HTBI primer set) targeted the TCR CDR3. In TCRdb, the multiplex PCR reads were re-called with MiXCR into one record per CDR3 protein. The sample carries about 400,000 distinct CDR3 sequences, about 25% recorded once. The definition of stable Graves' hyperthyroidism was no ophthalmopathy progression within 18 months. Hyperthyroidism patients were newly diagnosed, had disease duration under 2 months, and were aged 18 to 65 years. The entry originates in a study of T cells in Graves' hyperthyroidism and ophthalmopathy. At the level of the study: Upon initial diagnosis and before any treatment, peripheral blood was collected. General study results and limits: Before onset, by a median of approximately 6.8 months, the model predicted ophthalmopathy.

This clonotype originated in a man in his fifties or sixties with Graves' hyperthyroidism. Sequencing was performed on blood.

The CDR3 is CASSNRAIGYEQYF. Written as DNA, the CDR3 is TGCGCCAGCAGCAACCGGGCCATTGGCTACGAGCAGTACTTC. The rearrangement links TRBV5-1 to TRBJ2-7, with D hard to call. The ends were cut back, 4 bases at V and 3 bases at J, with 14 bases in the middle. The CDR3 totals 14 residues. Germline V gene sequence: CDR1 SGHRS, CDR2 YFSETQ. The full variable domain, completed using reference TRBV5-1 and TRBJ2-7, is KAGVTQTPRYLIKTRGQQVTLSCSPISGHRSVSWYQQTPGQGLQFLFEYFSETQRNKGNFPGRFSGRQFSNSRSEMNVSTLELGDSALYLCASSNRAIGYEQYFGPGTRLTVT.